These 27 T cell receptor beta chains originate from one sample sequenced in a study of cytomegalovirus exposure and HLA in healthy donors. It was with 60 Vbeta and 13 Jbeta primers that the PCR ran. The protocol was immunoSEQ multiplex PCR, while the TCRdb copy is restricted to in-frame clones and leaves out a portion. The sample contains 200,000 or so clones, over 80% of which appear only once. The sample taken for sequencing was PBMCs. The receptors come from a man between 35 and 55 years old in good health and CMV-seropositive.

This CDR3 reads CAISRVSGGVPVEQYF. CDR3 nucleotide sequence: TGTGCCATCAGTAGAGTATCGGGGGGCGTCCCTGTCGAGCAGTACTTC. The genes are TRBV10-3 and TRBJ2-7, with a tentative D call TRBD2 (7 bases). The V gene's germline CDR1 is ENHRY and CDR2 SYGVKD. This CDR3 comprises 16 residues. V was clipped by 5 bases and J by 6 bases, with 23 bases between them.

J is TRBJ2-5 and V is TRBV5-4; the D gene is possibly TRBD1 (6 bases). Germline CDR1 and CDR2: SGHNT and YYREEE (reference sequence). With 4 bases removed from V and 5 bases from J, the gap between germline ends came to 18 bases. This CDR3 has 15 amino acids. CDR3 nucleotide sequence: TGTGCCAGCAGCCCCACATCAGGGGTCGCGGAGACCCAGTACTTC. It is translated as CASSPTSGVAETQYF.

The chain uses TRBV5-4 and TRBJ2-2; 10 nucleotides line up with TRBD2. Germline V CDR1 and CDR2: SGHNT, YYREEE (reference sequence). CDR3 length: 16 residues. Germline trimming cut 3 bases from V and 7 bases from J; bases unmatched to any gene: 9. DNA for the CDR3: TGTGCCAGCAGCTCCCAGCGGGGGGGCAGAAGCGGGGAGCTGTTTTTT. It yields the protein CASSSQRGGRSGELFF.

The rearrangement uses TRBV19 and TRBJ1-5; unclear D gene. CDR1 is LNHDA, CDR2 SQIVND, per germline (reference sequence). The CDR3 runs 14 residues. V lost 0 bases and J lost 2, with 5 bases in between. The CDR3 is CASSIDQGNQPQHF. The CDR3 DNA is TGTGCCAGTAGTATAGATCAGGGCAATCAGCCCCAGCATTTT. Variable domain in full (rest from reference TRBV19 and TRBJ1-5): DGGITQSPKYLFRKEGQNVTLSCEQNLNHDAMYWYRQDPGQGLRLIYYSQIVNDFQKGDIAEGYSVSREKKESFPLTVTSAQKNPTAFYLCASSIDQGNQPQHFGDGTRLSIL.

This rearrangement joins TRBV7-9 to TRBJ1-5, with a weak D call TRBD1 (5 bases). V lost 3 bases and J 3 bases, leaving 6 bases between the germline ends. The germline CDR1 and CDR2 sequences are SEHNR and FQNEAQ (reference sequence). The CDR3 is 13 residues long. CDR3 amino acids: CASSFRDNQPQHF. The CDR3 nucleotides are TGTGCCAGCAGCTTCAGGGACAATCAGCCCCAGCATTTT.

This chain uses TRBV4-3 with TRBJ2-3; 9 bases map to TRBD1. The CDR3 consists of 19 residues. The ends lost 4 bases at V and 5 bases at J; junction bases unmatched: 19. Germline V gene sequence: CDR1 LGHNA, CDR2 YSLEER. The CDR3 protein is CASSRGLPNPGQGGDTQYF. CDR3 nucleotides: TGCGCCAGCAGCCGCGGACTTCCGAATCCGGGACAGGGTGGAGATACGCAGTATTTT.

The rearrangement joins TRBV14 to TRBJ1-3; D gene uncertain. The CDR3 has 13 residues. Looked up from germline, CDR1 is SGHDN and CDR2 is FVKESK. V was trimmed by 1 base and J by 7 bases, leaving 8 bases between them. The CDR3 spells CASSQAGVNTIYF. In DNA, the CDR3 is TGTGCCAGCAGCCAAGCCGGAGTCAACACCATATATTTT.

This chain joins TRBV2 and TRBJ2-7, with TRBD1 matching 8 bases. The J segment lost 2 bases and the V segment lost 6 bases, leaving 6 bases of the junction unmatched. CDR3 length: 14 residues. Germline V gene lookup returns CDR1 SNHLY and CDR2 FYNNEI. CDR3 sequence reads: CASSRRTGPYEQYF. The CDR3 DNA reads TGTGCCAGCAGCCGTAGGACAGGGCCCTACGAGCAGTACTTC.

The chain is built from TRBV5-1 and TRBJ1-6; TRBD1 matches at 7 bases. V was pared by 2 bases and J by 4 bases, with 6 bases of the junction left unmatched. This CDR3 spans 16 amino acids. Germline lookup yields CDR1 SGHRS and CDR2 YFSETQ. The CDR3, as DNA: TGCGCCAGCAGCTTTGGTTGGGGACAGTATAATTCACCCCTCCACTTT. Translating gives CASSFGWGQYNSPLHF.

The J gene is TRBJ1-2, the V gene TRBV4-3; 11 nucleotides line up with TRBD1. This CDR3 spans 17 amino acids. With 3 bases clipped from V and 2 bases from J, the junction kept 8 bases outside the gene matches. CDR1 LGHNA and CDR2 YSLEER come from the germline V gene. The DNA of the CDR3 is TGCGCCAGCAGCCAGGGGACAGGGGGTAATATCAACTATGGCTACACCTTC. It specifies CASSQGTGGNINYGYTF.

The chain combines TRBV5-4 with TRBJ1-2; D not resolved. There are 13 residues in the CDR3. V was cut by 0 bases and J by 7 bases, with 10 bases left in between. Germline values: CDR1 SGHNT, CDR2 YYREEE (reference sequence). The CDR3 nucleotides are TGTGCCAGCAGCTTGGCCGGTAGCGGTGGCTACACCTTC. Translation gives CASSLAGSGGYTF. The variable domain in full, completed from reference TRBV5-4 and TRBJ1-2, reads ETGVTQSPTHLIKTRGQQVTLRCSSQSGHNTVSWYQQALGQGPQFIFQYYREEENGRGNFPPRFSGLQFPNYSSELNVNALELDDSALYLCASSLAGSGGYTFGSGTRLTVV.

This chain connects TRBV30 to TRBJ2-1; 8 nucleotides line up with TRBD1. Germline values: CDR1 GTSNPN, CDR2 SVGIG (reference sequence). Trimming at V came to 2 bases and at J to 3 bases, leaving 6 bases not matched to a gene. The CDR3 is 15 amino acids. CDR3 sequence: CAWSPPGTGYNEQFF. CDR3 nucleotides: TGTGCCTGGAGTCCCCCCGGGACAGGCTACAATGAGCAGTTCTTC.

The rearrangement uses TRBV6-1 and TRBJ1-2, with 7 positions matching TRBD1. The CDR3 is made up of 14 amino acids. With 1 base clipped from V and 7 bases from J, the junction kept 6 bases outside the gene matches. Germline loops: CDR1 MNHNS, CDR2 SASEGT. In DNA, the CDR3 is TGTGCCAGCAGTGAAGGAGGGGGCACTGGTGGCTACACCTTC. This translates into CASSEGGGTGGYTF.

CDR3 nucleotide sequence: TGCGCCAGCAGCCCCTCTGGCAGGGCCTACGAGCAGTACTTC. Translation: CASSPSGRAYEQYF. The genes are TRBV5-1 and TRBJ2-7, with D perhaps matching TRBD1 (5 bases). CDR3 size: 14 residues. Germline CDR1 reads SGHRS; CDR2 reads YFSETQ. Between the trimmed V and J ends, which lost 4 bases and 2 bases, there was a span of 13 bases.

This clone was counted a few times. The chain links TRBV6-6 to TRBJ2-5; TRBD1 aligns across 7 bases. V lost 2 bases, J lost 5 bases, and 8 bases stayed unmatched. Looked up from germline, CDR1 is MNHNY and CDR2 is SVGAGI (reference sequence). The CDR3 loop spans 15 amino acids. CDR3 residues: CASSYRQGVRETQYF. As DNA, the CDR3 is TGTGCCAGCAGTTACAGACAGGGAGTACGGGAGACCCAGTACTTC.

This chain uses TRBV27 with TRBJ2-5; 9 bases are shared with TRBD1. The V segment lost 4 bases and the J segment 5 bases; nucleotides outside the gene matches: 5. Germline CDR1 MNHEY, CDR2 SMNVEV (reference sequence). The CDR3 is 14 amino acids. CDR3 sequence: CASSSGQGSETQYF. DNA for the CDR3: TGTGCCAGCAGTTCGGGACAGGGATCGGAGACCCAGTACTTC.

The V gene is TRBV7-2, the J gene TRBJ1-5, with D perhaps TRBD1 (6 bases). CDR1 and CDR2 (germline): SGHTA, FQGNSA. Trimming stripped 1 base from V and 6 bases from J, with 13 bases between. This CDR3 is built from 15 residues. The chain's CDR3 is CASSLGGGGAQPQHF. CDR3 DNA: TGTGCCAGCAGCTTAGGGGGAGGGGGGGCTCAGCCCCAGCATTTT.

The rearrangement uses TRBV30 and TRBJ1-2; 7 bases are a match to TRBD1. V was pared by 4 bases and J by 8 bases, with 7 bases of the junction left unmatched. From germline, CDR1 is GTSNPN and CDR2 SVGIG (reference sequence). CDR3 size: 12 residues. The CDR3 coding sequence is TGTGCCTGGACGAGAACAGGGGACGGCTACACCTTC. This encodes CAWTRTGDGYTF.

The chain uses TRBV4-3 and TRBJ2-2; 7 nucleotides align to TRBD1. The germline V gene has CDR1 LGHNA and CDR2 YSLEER. The trim removed 4 bases at V and 3 bases at J, leaving 5 bases unmatched. CDR3 length equals 15 residues. This chain's CDR3 is CASSLRDRDTGELFF. The CDR3 DNA follows: TGCGCCAGCAGCCTCCGGGACAGAGACACCGGGGAGCTGTTTTTT.

The CDR3 reads CASSVSRGTYNSPLHF. CDR3 DNA: TGTGCCAGCAGCGTCAGCAGGGGGACCTATAATTCACCCCTCCACTTT. The chain combines TRBV9 with TRBJ1-6; TRBD1 matches 7 bases. The CDR3 contains 16 residues. Germline CDR1 SGDLS, CDR2 YYNGEE. The trim removed 2 bases at V and 2 bases at J, leaving 4 bases unmatched.

The count of this clone is one. The identical CDR3 is also encoded by other nucleotide sequences in the sample. The chain couples TRBV19 to TRBJ2-1; no clear D. V lost 5 bases and J 4 bases, leaving 3 bases between the germline ends. The germline CDR1 and CDR2 sequences are LNHDA and SQIVND (reference sequence). The CDR3 sequence is 11 residues long. CDR3 protein: CASSLYNEQFF. In DNA, the CDR3 is TGTGCCAGTAGTTTATACAATGAGCAGTTCTTC.

The chain uses TRBV5-6 and TRBJ2-3, with D tentatively TRBD2 (5 bases). Per germline, CDR1 SGHDT and CDR2 YYEEEE. The CDR3 length is 12 residues. Trimming took 9 bases from V and 6 from J, leaving 14 bases between them. The CDR3: CATRFGEDTQYF. CDR3 nucleotides: TGTGCCACCCGATTTGGGGAGGATACGCAGTATTTT.

The CDR3 sequence: CAWIPGGTYEQYF. The CDR3 bases are TGTGCCTGGATCCCCGGCGGTACCTACGAGCAGTACTTC. V gene TRBV30 combines with J gene TRBJ2-7; D remains ambiguous. Germline V lookup: CDR1 GTSNPN, CDR2 SVGIG (reference sequence). V lost 4 bases and J 2 bases, leaving 12 bases between the germline ends. The CDR3 is 13 amino acids.

The chain has TRBV7-2 and TRBJ1-2; 8 nucleotides align to TRBD1. The ends lost 5 bases at V and 6 bases at J; junction bases unmatched: 5. CDR1 and CDR2 (germline): SGHTA, FQGNSA. The CDR3 consists of 13 residues. This CDR3 reads CASSLRTGNGYTF. The CDR3 DNA is TGTGCCAGCAGCCTACGGACAGGGAATGGCTACACCTTC. Full variable domain (rest looked up from reference TRBV7-2 and TRBJ1-2): GAGVSQSPSNKVTEKGKDVELRCDPISGHTALYWYRQSLGQGLEFLIYFQGNSAPDKSGLPSDRFSAERTGGSVSTLTIQRTQQEDSAVYLCASSLRTGNGYTFGSGTRLTVV.

The table lists this clone with a few counts. The genes are TRBV7-2 and TRBJ2-7; TRBD2 matches at 7 bases. Germline-derived CDR1 and CDR2 are SGHTA and FQGNSA. The CDR3 consists of 13 residues. The trim removed 4 bases at V and 2 bases at J, leaving 2 bases unmatched. Here the CDR3 reads CASSWGGAYEQYF. CDR3 sequence (DNA): TGTGCCAGCAGCTGGGGGGGGGCCTACGAGCAGTACTTC.

This chain uses TRBV2 with TRBJ2-3, with D tentatively TRBD1 (6 bases). CDR3 size: 13 residues. V dropped 8 bases and J dropped 3 bases, with 12 bases sitting between them. Germline CDR1 and CDR2: SNHLY and FYNNEI. The DNA of the CDR3 is TGTGCCAGCGGGGGCGCCCGGACAGATACGCAGTATTTT. Amino acids: CASGGARTDTQYF.

In regard to this clone: At one end, the junction sequence differs from germline, possibly due to a read error. The rearrangement links TRBV4-2 to TRBJ2-7; D is unclear. Germline V lookup: CDR1 LGHNA, CDR2 YNFKEQ. The CDR3 spans 16 residues. In DNA form, the CDR3 reads TGTGCCAGCAGCCAAGTAGAGGTGGGTCTTCGCTACAAGCAGTACTTC. This translates into CASSQVEVGLRYKQYF.